This is a list of T cell receptor beta chains from one sample in a study of T cells in localized non-small cell lung cancer. Produced via immunoSEQ multiplex PCR; TCRdb's table is partial and in-frame only. The data show 65,000 to 90,000 clones, around three quarters seen once. This material consisted of PBMCs, taken before any cancer treatment. The origin of the receptors is a man between 35 and 75 years old with stage II squamous cell lung carcinoma. CDR3s include the opening cysteine and the closing phenylalanine or tryptophan. The D gene is left open where the match is weak. Part of the rows lack a size; the others show once, few, many or a class for expanded clones.

-,-,TRBJ2-7,TRBV11-1,TGTGCCAGCAGCTTAGAATCCGAGGGAACCTACGAGCAGTACTTC,CASSLESEGTYEQYF
TRBD2,-,TRBJ2-7,TRBV7-9,TGTGCCAGCAGCCCCTCGGCTAGCGGCTCCTACGAGCAGTACTTC,CASSPSASGSYEQYF
TRBD1,-,TRBJ2-7,TRBV9,TGTGCCAGCAGCCCCGGACAGGGTTTCTACGAGCAGTACTTC,CASSPGQGFYEQYF
-,-,TRBJ2-7,TRBV7-9,TGTGCCAGCAGCTTAGTTTGGGCAGGGAACGAGCAGTACTTC,CASSLVWAGNEQYF
TRBD1,-,TRBJ2-7,TRBV4-2,TGTGCCAGCAGCCGAGAGGGACAGGGGATGTCCTACGAGCAGTACTTC,CASSREGQGMSYEQYF
-,few,TRBJ2-7,TRBV7-9,TGTGCCAGCAGCCGCGGTGTAGCGCCATCCTACGAGCAGTACTTC,CASSRGVAPSYEQYF
TRBD1,-,TRBJ2-7,TRBV7-3,TGTGCCAGCAGCTTAGACAGGGCCCCCTCCTACGAGCAGTACTTC,CASSLDRAPSYEQYF
-,-,TRBJ2-1,TRBV7-2,TGTGCCAGCAGCGATAGGAGGGCCTACAATGAGCAGTTCTTC,CASSDRRAYNEQFF
-,-,TRBJ2-1,TRBV29-1,TGCAGCGTTGAAGGATTGGAGGGAACGAGCTCCTACAATGAGCAGTTCTTC,CSVEGLEGTSSYNEQFF
-,-,TRBJ1-3,TRBV27,TGTGCCAGCAGTCCGTCTACTAGAGACAGAACCACTGGAAACACCATATATTTT,CASSPSTRDRTTGNTIYF
-,-,TRBJ2-7,TRBV6-6,TGTGCCAGCAGTTACACTCCATACCACGAGCAGTACTTC,CASSYTPYHEQYF
-,-,TRBJ1-6,TRBV30,TGTGCCTGGAGAGGGTGGGTGTCGAATTCACCCCTCCACTTT,CAWRGWVSNSPLHF
TRBD2,-,TRBJ2-3,TRBV6-6,TGTGCCACCGGGAGTGGGGGGGGCACAGATACGCAGTATTTT,CATGSGGGTDTQYF
TRBD1,-,TRBJ1-2,TRBV25-1,TGTGCCAGCAGTGAAAGGGGACAGGTCTATGGCTACACCTTC,CASSERGQVYGYTF
TRBD2,-,TRBJ2-5,TRBV9,TGTGCCAGCAGCCCCCGACTAGCGGGGGGTATCCGCCAAGAGACCCAGTACTTC,CASSPRLAGGIRQETQYF
-,-,TRBJ2-7,TRBV27,TGTGCCAGCAGTTTAAAGTACGGAGGCGGGACTCCCTACGAGCAGTACTTC,CASSLKYGGGTPYEQYF
TRBD1,-,TRBJ1-2,TRBV10-3,TGTGCCATCAGCCGGGACAGCTATGGCTACACCTTC,CAISRDSYGYTF
-,-,TRBJ1-3,TRBV5-5,TGTGCCAGCAGCTTGGGGGCAGCCACCGATGGAAACACCATATATTTT,CASSLGAATDGNTIYF
-,-,TRBJ1-1,TRBV6-1,TGTGCCAGCAAAACGATGAACACTGAAGCTTTCTTT,CASKTMNTEAFF
-,-,TRBJ1-4,TRBV6-1,TGTGCCAGCAGTGACCGACGGGGAGCGGGGACTAATGAAAAACTGTTTTTT,CASSDRRGAGTNEKLFF
-,few,TRBJ1-2,TRBV2,TGTGCCAGCAGTGAGCTGGGTAGCTATGGCTACACCTTC,CASSELGSYGYTF
-,once,TRBJ1-4,TRBV13,TGTGCCAGCAGGAAGGGCCTAAATGAAAAACTGTTTTTT,CASRKGLNEKLFF